Shown below are 21 T cell receptor beta chains from a single sample sequenced in a study of T-cell reconstitution after alpha-beta-depleted transplantation in children. For TCRbeta, the library was prepared with unique molecular identifiers. TCRdb redid the calling of the PCR reads with MiXCR, one entry per CDR3 protein. The profile shows around 250,000 distinct CDR3 sequences, roughly a quarter of them singletons. Specimen: PBMCs, collected before TCRalphabeta/CD19-depleted stem cell transplant. The origin of the receptors is a girl aged 2 to 10 with Fanconi anemia, due to receive a stem cell transplant.

This clonotype was observed many times. V is TRBV20-1 and J is TRBJ2-6, with 11 bases that match TRBD1. The V gene's germline CDR1 is DFQATT and CDR2 SNEGSKA (reference sequence). The trim removed 3 bases at V and 2 bases at J, leaving 3 bases unmatched. The CDR3 spans 16 residues. CDR3 bases: TGCAGTGCTAGCGGGACAGGGGGAACTGGGGCCAACGTCCTGACTTTC. It translates to CSASGTGGTGANVLTF.

This clonotype was recorded many times. The chain combines TRBV12-3 or TRBV12-4 with TRBJ2-1; 7 bases match TRBD1. J was trimmed by 0 bases and V by 10 bases; bases with no gene match: 9. The CDR3 is 15 residues long. For the CDR3, the DNA is TGTGCCATCCCCAGGGGACAGTCCTCCTACAATGAGCAGTTCTTC. It encodes CAIPRGQSSYNEQFF.

The table lists this clonotype with a count of one. The J gene is TRBJ2-3, the V gene TRBV5-4; 8 positions match TRBD2. The CDR3 extends over 16 amino acids. In germline, CDR1 is SGHNT, CDR2 YYREEE (reference sequence). V was clipped by 0 bases and J by 0 bases; unmatched bases: 3. This CDR3 is CASSLAGGRSTDTQYF. The CDR3 coding sequence is TGTGCCAGCAGCTTGGCCGGCGGGAGGAGCACAGATACGCAGTATTTT.

The chain employs TRBV5-1 and TRBJ2-6, with 7 nucleotides matching TRBD1. Losses at the gene ends were 5 bases for V and 2 bases for J; bases not matched to a gene: 1. The germline gives CDR1 SGHRS, CDR2 YFSETQ. The CDR3 is made up of 14 amino acids. The CDR3 DNA follows: TGCGCCAGCAGAACAGGGGCTGGGGCCAACGTCCTGACTTTC. Its translation is CASRTGAGANVLTF.

The chain combines TRBV20-1 with TRBJ2-7; no clear D gene. The CDR3 runs to 12 residues. CDR1 and CDR2 from the germline V gene are DFQATT and SNEGSKA (reference sequence). Trimming left V 6 bases short and J 0 bases short, with 9 bases between. The CDR3 is CSAGRSSYEQYF. CDR3 DNA sequence: TGCAGTGCAGGGCGTAGCTCCTACGAGCAGTACTTC.

This clonotype has at least ten counts. The DNA of the CDR3 is TGTGCCAGCAGCCAAGGACACGGCGGAAACATTCAGTACTTC. Its protein product is CASSQGHGGNIQYF. J is TRBJ2-4 and V is TRBV12-3 or TRBV12-4; TRBD1 might be the D (5 bases). The CDR3 is 14 amino acids. The V end lost 6 bases, the J end lost 6 bases, and 15 bases lay between the germline ends.

This clonotype was seen a handful of times. The chain uses TRBV6-1 and TRBJ2-5; no definite D call. Germline CDR1 reads MNHNS; CDR2 reads SASEGT. The CDR3 runs 16 residues. V was cut by 2 bases and J by 3 bases, with 16 bases left in between. CDR3 loop: CASSEYAFGIEETQYF. DNA for the CDR3: TGTGCCAGCAGTGAATATGCATTCGGCATCGAAGAGACCCAGTACTTC.

This clonotype was seen a handful of times. CDR3 sequence: CATSDSPSPLGANVLTF. CDR3 sequence (DNA): TGTGCCACCAGTGATTCCCCATCCCCTCTAGGGGCCAACGTCCTGACTTTC. V gene TRBV24-1 combines with J gene TRBJ2-6; D gene uncertain. This CDR3 contains 17 residues. Trimming took 2 bases from V and 4 from J, leaving 14 bases between them. The germline CDR1 and CDR2 sequences are KGHDR and SFDVKD.

The table lists this clonotype with a count of one. This chain connects TRBV7-6 to TRBJ2-1, with D perhaps given as TRBD1 or TRBD2 (5 bases each). This CDR3 region has 14 residues. Germline V CDR1 and CDR2: SGHVS, FNYEAQ. V lost 4 bases and J lost 6, with 13 bases in between. The chain's CDR3 is CASSWDGNLNEQFF. The CDR3 DNA sequence: TGTGCCAGCAGCTGGGACGGGAACCTCAATGAGCAGTTCTTC.

This clonotype was recorded at least ten times. The genes are TRBV5-5 and TRBJ2-1; 11 nucleotides align to TRBD2. CDR1 SGHKS and CDR2 YYEKEE come from the germline V gene (reference sequence). This CDR3 contains 16 residues. V was pared by 1 base and J by 4 bases, with 4 bases of the junction left unmatched. The CDR3 loop reads CASSLWASGGYNEQFF. Here the CDR3 DNA reads TGTGCCAGCAGCTTGTGGGCTAGCGGGGGGTACAATGAGCAGTTCTTC.

In its sample, this clonotype was seen many times. The J gene is TRBJ2-3, the V gene TRBV20-1, with D perhaps given as TRBD1 or TRBD2 (6 bases each). The germline V gene has CDR1 DFQATT and CDR2 SNEGSKA (reference sequence). This CDR3 has 16 amino acids. V lost 6 bases and J lost 2, with 21 bases in between. The DNA for the CDR3 is TGCAGTGCGTCGGGGCGGGACACATTTTTCACAGATACGCAGTATTTT. It is translated as CSASGRDTFFTDTQYF.

A remark on this clonotype: A much larger clone differs by one base, so this may be a read error. The chain joins TRBV4-2 to TRBJ2-7, with a weak D call TRBD2 (6 bases). The CDR3 spans 13 residues. Germline V gene sequence: CDR1 LGHNA, CDR2 YNFKEQ. The CDR3 is CTSSREYSYEQYF. CDR3 in DNA: TGTACCAGCAGCCGGGAGTACTCCTACGAGCAGTACTTC.

This clonotype was detected many times. V is TRBV29-1 and J is TRBJ1-1, with a weak D call TRBD1 (5 bases). Germline assignment: CDR1 SQVTM and CDR2 ANQGSEA. V lost 1 base and J 6 bases, leaving 18 bases between the germline ends. The CDR3 has 15 amino acids. CDR3 sequence (DNA): TGCAGCGTTGAAGCCCCCTGGAGCGGGACCCCTGAAGCTTTCTTT. This codes for CSVEAPWSGTPEAFF. The variable domain in full, completed from reference TRBV29-1 and TRBJ1-1, reads SAVISQKPSRDICQRGTSLTIQCQVDSQVTMMFWYRQQPGQSLTLIATANQGSEATYESGFVIDKFPISRPNLTFSTLTVSNMSPEDSSIYLCSVEAPWSGTPEAFFGQGTRLTVV.

This clonotype showed up just a few times. J is TRBJ2-7 and V is TRBV9, with D perhaps given as TRBD1 or TRBD2 (5 bases each). Germline assignment: CDR1 SGDLS and CDR2 YYNGEE. The CDR3 sequence is 15 residues long. Trimming pared 3 bases from V and 2 bases from J, leaving 15 bases between. This chain's CDR3 is CASSANWDPAYEQYF. In nucleotides, the CDR3 is TGTGCCAGCAGCGCTAATTGGGACCCCGCCTACGAGCAGTACTTC.

The V and J genes are TRBV6-2 or TRBV6-3 and TRBJ2-7, with D unclear. The CDR3 is made up of 14 amino acids. Per germline, CDR1 MNHEY and CDR2 SVGEGT. V shed 2 bases and J shed 6 bases, with 14 bases lying between them. The CDR3 DNA reads as TGTGCCAGCAGTTACCGGCAGGTTTATGGCGAGCAGTACTTC. It specifies CASSYRQVYGEQYF.

This clonotype was observed many times. The rearrangement uses TRBV28 and TRBJ1-2; weak D call: TRBD1 (5 bases). Germline values: CDR1 MDHEN, CDR2 SYDVKM. CDR3 length: 12 residues. V was clipped by 3 bases and J by 7 bases, with 9 bases between them. CDR3 protein: CASSFGQGGYTF. The DNA of the CDR3 is TGTGCCAGCAGTTTCGGACAAGGTGGCTACACCTTC.

This clonotype has at least ten counts. The CDR3 nucleotides are TGCAGCGTTGGATCCGACAGGGGCTACGAGCAGTACTTC. The encoded protein is CSVGSDRGYEQYF. The genes are TRBV29-1 and TRBJ2-7, with TRBD1 matching over 8 bases. The CDR3 has 13 amino acids. After removal of 4 bases from V and 3 bases from J, the junction contained 5 bases not matched to a gene. Germline V CDR1 and CDR2: SQVTM, ANQGSEA.

This clonotype was seen a few times. The chain combines TRBV29-1 with TRBJ1-2, with 8 bases fitting TRBD1. Losses at the gene ends were 5 bases for V and 7 bases for J; bases not matched to a gene: 6. There are 12 residues in the CDR3. CDR1 and CDR2 from the germline V gene are SQVTM and ANQGSEA. The CDR3 DNA sequence: TGCAGCGTTAATAGACAGGGGACTGGCTACACCTTC. It encodes CSVNRQGTGYTF. The variable domain in full, with the rest retrieved from reference TRBV29-1 and TRBJ1-2, is SAVISQKPSRDICQRGTSLTIQCQVDSQVTMMFWYRQQPGQSLTLIATANQGSEATYESGFVIDKFPISRPNLTFSTLTVSNMSPEDSSIYLCSVNRQGTGYTFGSGTRLTVV.

This clonotype was seen many times. The rearrangement joins TRBV6-1 to TRBJ2-1; D is perhaps TRBD2 (5 bases). The CDR3 has 14 amino acids. Germline CDR1 MNHNS, CDR2 SASEGT. V was clipped by 7 bases and J by 5 bases, with 15 bases between them. The DNA of the CDR3 is TGTGCCAGCACTGGTCGCGGGTTTGACAATGAGCAGTTCTTC. This encodes CASTGRGFDNEQFF.

This clonotype has at least ten counts. The chain recombines TRBV5-1 with TRBJ2-7, with 12 bases that match TRBD2. Trimming took 1 base from V and 0 from J; bases not matched to a gene: 5. Germline CDR1 reads SGHRS; CDR2 reads YFSETQ. The CDR3 spans 17 residues. The DNA of the CDR3 is TGCGCCAGCAGCTTGTACCCGACTAGCGGGAGCTCCTACGAGCAGTACTTC. Translated: CASSLYPTSGSSYEQYF.

This clonotype was counted ten times or more. This chain joins TRBV4-2 and TRBJ1-2; a possible D gene is TRBD1 (5 bases). Deletions cut 1 base from V and 5 bases from J, with 14 bases between. This CDR3 region has 15 residues. Germline values: CDR1 LGHNA, CDR2 YNFKEQ. CDR3 loop: CASSQVLERGYGYTF. The CDR3 nucleotides are TGTGCCAGCAGCCAAGTACTGGAAAGGGGATATGGCTACACCTTC.